A single sample is the source of the 13 T cell receptor beta chains below, sequenced in a study of STAT5B mutations in CD4+ large granular lymphocyte leukemia. Using immunoSEQ multiplex PCR, the repertoire was profiled, and TCRdb retains in-frame clones only, with some absent. This table holds approximately 35,000 clones, about four fifths found once. Sample: CD4+ T cells from blood buffy coats. The receptors come from a human donor in good health.

This clone has only a few counts. V is TRBV2 and J is TRBJ2-7, with 8 bases aligning to TRBD1. The CDR3 covers 14 residues. The V segment lost 2 bases and the J segment 0 bases; nucleotides outside the gene matches: 0. From germline, CDR1 is SNHLY and CDR2 FYNNEI. CDR3 DNA: TGTGCCAGCAGTGAACAGGGGGCCTCCTACGAGCAGTACTTC. Translation gives CASSEQGASYEQYF.

V gene TRBV7-9 combines with J gene TRBJ2-3, with D hard to call. The germline gives CDR1 SEHNR, CDR2 FQNEAQ (reference sequence). The V end lost 8 bases, the J end lost 3 bases, and 9 bases lay between the germline ends. This CDR3 has 12 residues. Here the CDR3 DNA reads TGTGCCAGCGGCCTTAGAACAGATACGCAGTATTTT. Its translation: CASGLRTDTQYF.

CDR3 residues: CASSPGGAGTEAFF. DNA for the CDR3: TGTGCCAGCAGCCCTGGGGGCGCAGGGACTGAAGCTTTCTTT. V is TRBV6-6 and J is TRBJ1-1, with a possible D match to TRBD1 (6 bases). The CDR3 extends over 14 amino acids. V dropped 6 bases and J dropped 5 bases, with 16 bases sitting between them. The germline CDR1 and CDR2 sequences are MNHNY and SVGAGI (reference sequence).

J is TRBJ2-7 and V is TRBV28; D is possibly TRBD1 (6 bases). Trimming removed 8 bases from V and 5 bases from J, with 19 bases in between. Germline CDR1 reads MDHEN; CDR2 reads SYDVKM. This CDR3 is 14 amino acids long. CDR3 nucleotide sequence: TGTGCCAGCGCATACAGGGTAAAAGTGGACGAGCAGTACTTC. Translated: CASAYRVKVDEQYF.

CDR3 DNA: TGTGCCAGTAGTATAGTAGGGACAGGGGCAGGAGGCTACACCTTC. Its translation: CASSIVGTGAGGYTF. This chain joins TRBV19 and TRBJ1-2; 10 bases line up with TRBD1. V was clipped by 1 base and J by 8 bases; unmatched bases: 7. This CDR3 is 15 amino acids long. Looked up from germline, CDR1 is LNHDA and CDR2 is SQIVND (reference sequence).

This clone was picked up a small number of times. The chain combines TRBV2 with TRBJ2-1; possibly TRBD1 or TRBD2 for D (5 bases each). The CDR3 extends over 15 amino acids. V lost 4 bases and J lost 7, with 17 bases in between. CDR1 SNHLY and CDR2 FYNNEI come from the germline V gene. CDR3 sequence reads: CASSAGRGPRNEQFF. The CDR3 bases are TGTGCCAGCAGTGCGGGACGGGGACCTCGGAATGAGCAGTTCTTC.

The CDR3 nucleotides are TGTGCCAGCAGTGACTTATGGGCGATTGAATGCAATGAGCAGTTCTTC. Its translation: CASSDLWAIECNEQFF. The gene calls are TRBV6-4 and TRBJ2-1; D remains ambiguous. V lost 1 base and J lost 6, with 16 bases in between. CDR1 is MRHNA and CDR2 is SNTAGT in the germline V gene. The CDR3 is 16 residues long.

The V gene is TRBV21-1, the J gene TRBJ1-2. TRBV21-1 counts as a pseudogene. The CDR3 has 12 amino acids. DNA of the CDR3: TGTGCCAGCAGCAAAGAGGCAAATGGCTACACCTTC. This translates into CASSKEANGYTF.

The V gene is TRBV6-1, the J gene TRBJ1-4; TRBD1 is a possible D gene (5 bases). The CDR3 loop spans 14 amino acids. Per the germline V gene, CDR1 is MNHNS and CDR2 is SASEGT. The germline V and J ends were trimmed by 3 bases and 8 bases, with 13 bases remaining between them. The CDR3 region is CASSEGREWEKLFF. CDR3 nucleotide sequence: TGTGCCAGCAGTGAGGGCAGGGAATGGGAAAAACTGTTTTTT.

V gene TRBV19 combines with J gene TRBJ1-1, with a possible D match to TRBD1 (5 bases). The germline gives CDR1 LNHDA, CDR2 SQIVND (reference sequence). V lost 7 bases to trimming and J lost 0 bases, with 12 bases between them. The CDR3 consists of 14 residues. The CDR3 loop is CASTSGQLNTEAFF. Here the CDR3 DNA reads TGTGCCAGTACCTCCGGACAACTGAACACTGAAGCTTTCTTT.

The chain is built from TRBV7-9 and TRBJ1-1; 7 bases match TRBD1. This CDR3 is 15 amino acids long. Unmatched junction bases numbered 9, after V lost 4 bases and J lost 4 bases. Germline CDR1 and CDR2: SEHNR and FQNEAQ (reference sequence). CDR3 region: CASSSKSDRVTEAFF. Written as DNA, the CDR3 is TGTGCCAGCAGCTCCAAATCCGACAGGGTCACTGAAGCTTTCTTT.

This chain links TRBV6-6 with TRBJ1-6; D perhaps matches TRBD1 (5 bases). Germline CDR1 MNHNY, CDR2 SVGAGI (reference sequence). Trimming cost V 5 bases and J 5 bases, with 13 bases left between them. CDR3 length equals 15 residues. The CDR3 sequence is CASSLPPGNNSPLHF. The CDR3 nucleotides read TGTGCCAGCAGTCTCCCCCCAGGGAATAATTCACCCCTCCACTTT.

V is TRBV4-1 and J is TRBJ2-2; 8 bases line up with TRBD1. Germline trimming cut 4 bases from V and 0 bases from J; bases unmatched to any gene: 13. This CDR3 comprises 19 residues. Germline CDR1 MGHRA, CDR2 YSYEKL. The CDR3 nucleotides read TGCGCCAGCAGCCCCCAAGGACAGGGCGCTAGGGCGAACACCGGGGAGCTGTTTTTT. This encodes CASSPQGQGARANTGELFF.